The 14 T cell receptor beta chains reported below all come from one sample, sequenced in a study of T cell responses to AZD1222 COVID-19 vaccine. Only in-frame clones appear in the TCRdb table, and some are missing; sequencing was by immunoSEQ multiplex PCR. Of roughly 100,000 clones in the sample, roughly 90% are singletons; the top ten hold roughly 24%. The specimen was peripheral blood, collected on day 0 of AZD1222 vaccination. The receptor source for this set is an adult in good health.

The chain combines TRBV9 with TRBJ2-5; no firm D call. V gave up 0 bases and J gave up 5 bases, with 11 bases separating them. The CDR3 runs 14 residues. Looked up from germline, CDR1 is SGDLS and CDR2 is YYNGEE. Written as DNA, the CDR3 is TGTGCCAGCAGCGTAGCTGGGTTAAGGGAGACCCAGTACTTC. Translating gives CASSVAGLRETQYF.

The V gene is TRBV7-2, the J gene TRBJ2-2, with 7 bases matching TRBD2. The trim removed 8 bases at V and 0 bases at J, leaving 3 bases unmatched. The CDR3 is 14 residues long. Per germline, CDR1 SGHTA and CDR2 FQGNSA. CDR3 in DNA: TGTGCCAGCGTACTAGCGTCGAACACCGGGGAGCTGTTTTTT. Protein sequence: CASVLASNTGELFF.

This clone was seen a handful of times. V and J are TRBV18 and TRBJ2-1, with no clear D. Trimming removed 3 bases at V and 15 bases at J, with 15 bases between. This CDR3 has 12 amino acids. Germline CDR1 reads KGHSH; CDR2 reads LQKENI. The CDR3 reads CASSPSEWATFF. CDR3 DNA: TGTGCCAGCTCACCCTCAGAGTGGGCGACGTTCTTC.

The chain has TRBV19 and TRBJ2-7, with D perhaps assigned TRBD1 or TRBD2 (5 bases each). Trimming took off 2 bases at V and 0 bases at J, with 14 bases between the two ends. The CDR3 is made up of 16 amino acids. CDR1 LNHDA and CDR2 SQIVND come from the germline V gene (reference sequence). The CDR3 nucleotides read TGTGCCAGTAGTATAATCGGGACGGTAAGCTCCTACGAGCAGTACTTC. Its protein is CASSIIGTVSSYEQYF.

V usage is TRBV24-1 and J usage is TRBJ2-7; D is ambiguous. There are 15 residues in the CDR3. Germline V gene lookup returns CDR1 KGHDR and CDR2 SFDVKD. V was clipped by 3 bases and J by 7 bases, with 18 bases between them. The CDR3 loop is CATSDLRVLAREQYF. The CDR3, as DNA: TGTGCCACCAGTGATCTTAGGGTTCTGGCTAGGGAGCAGTACTTC.

The chain links TRBV6-7 to TRBJ1-5; D is perhaps TRBD1 (5 bases). TRBV6-7 is identified as an open reading frame with a role that is uncertain. Deletions cut 6 bases from V and 2 bases from J, with 17 bases between. This CDR3 spans 16 amino acids. This CDR3 is CASRPLGGECNQPQHF. In nucleotides, the CDR3 is TGTGCCAGCAGACCCTTGGGGGGGGAATGCAATCAGCCCCAGCATTTT.

The rearrangement uses TRBV7-2 and TRBJ2-7, with a possible D match to TRBD1 (6 bases). Germline lookup yields CDR1 SGHTA and CDR2 FQGNSA. This CDR3 has 15 amino acids. V was trimmed by 0 bases and J by 0 bases, leaving 9 bases between them. The CDR3 loop reads CASSLAKGVSYEQYF. DNA for the CDR3: TGTGCCAGCAGCTTAGCAAAGGGGGTCTCCTACGAGCAGTACTTC.

The chain recombines TRBV24-1 with TRBJ2-4; possibly TRBD1 for D (6 bases). The CDR3 totals 14 residues. V was trimmed by 4 bases and J by 6 bases, leaving 12 bases between them. Germline values: CDR1 KGHDR, CDR2 SFDVKD. The DNA for the CDR3 is TGTGCCACCAGTGACCCCCAGGACAGAAACATTCAGTACTTC. The encoded protein is CATSDPQDRNIQYF.

This clone was found once. The gene calls are TRBV5-6 and TRBJ1-2; 7 bases agree with TRBD1. Germline lookup yields CDR1 SGHDT and CDR2 YYEEEE. The ends lost 2 bases at V and 8 bases at J; junction bases unmatched: 6. The CDR3 length is 13 residues. CDR3 nucleotides: TGTGCCAGCAGCTTCACCCAAGGGGGCGGCTACACCTTC. This translates into CASSFTQGGGYTF.

V is TRBV2 and J is TRBJ2-7, with TRBD1 identical over 9 bases. J was trimmed by 2 bases and V by 9 bases; bases with no gene match: 8. Germline V lookup: CDR1 SNHLY, CDR2 FYNNEI. The CDR3 has 14 residues. The CDR3 coding sequence is TGTGCCAGTGCATCCGGGACAGGGCCCTACGAGCAGTACTTC. It yields the protein CASASGTGPYEQYF. Looking up the rest from reference TRBV2 and TRBJ2-7 gives the full variable domain: EPEVTQTPSHQVTQMGQEVILRCVPISNHLYFYWYRQILGQKVEFLVSFYNNEISEKSEIFDDQFSVERPDGSNFTLKIRSTKLEDSAMYFCASASGTGPYEQYFGPGTRLTVT.

The rearrangement uses TRBV11-2 and TRBJ2-1, with 10 nucleotides matching TRBD2. The CDR3 has 16 residues. The J segment lost 10 bases and the V segment lost 3 bases, leaving 12 bases of the junction unmatched. Germline values: CDR1 SGHAT, CDR2 FQNNGV. In DNA, the CDR3 is TGTGCCAGCAGCTTTAGGACTAGCGGTAGGGGAGGGGAGCAGTTCTTC. Residues: CASSFRTSGRGGEQFF.

As DNA, the CDR3 is TGTGCCAGCAGTGAAGATATAACCTACACTGAAGCTTTCTTT. Translated: CASSEDITYTEAFF. This chain joins TRBV2 and TRBJ1-1; D is uncertain. This CDR3 contains 14 residues. Germline V gives CDR1 SNHLY, CDR2 FYNNEI. V gave up 1 base and J gave up 3 bases, with 9 bases separating them. Filled out from reference TRBV2 and TRBJ1-1, the complete variable domain reads EPEVTQTPSHQVTQMGQEVILRCVPISNHLYFYWYRQILGQKVEFLVSFYNNEISEKSEIFDDQFSVERPDGSNFTLKIRSTKLEDSAMYFCASSEDITYTEAFFGQGTRLTVV.

This chain joins TRBV28 and TRBJ1-3, with D hard to call. Per the germline V gene, CDR1 is MDHEN and CDR2 is SYDVKM. This CDR3 has 14 residues. V gave up 3 bases and J gave up 3 bases, with 9 bases separating them. The CDR3 here is CASSFGQHGNTIYF. In DNA, the CDR3 is TGTGCCAGCAGTTTTGGGCAGCATGGAAACACCATATATTTT.

Written as DNA, the CDR3 is TGTGCCAGCAGTCCCCGCGGGGGGCGTGATGGCTACACCTTC. This translates into CASSPRGGRDGYTF. V usage is TRBV6-5 and J usage is TRBJ1-2; D is perhaps TRBD1 (6 bases). Trimming removed 5 bases from V and 6 bases from J, with 16 bases in between. CDR1 is MNHEY and CDR2 is SVGAGI in the germline V gene. This CDR3 region has 14 residues.